The 26 T cell receptor beta chains in this list originate from one sample, sequenced in a study of blood T cell repertoires in COVID-19. Here immunoSEQ multiplex PCR was the method, and the copy in TCRdb shows in-frame clones only, minus some. This table has about 220,000 clones, 65% to 90% appearing once. Sequences were obtained from peripheral blood. The receptor source for this set is a man aged 45 to 65 with active or convalescent COVID-19.

The chain combines TRBV28 with TRBJ2-5, with 9 bases that match TRBD1. CDR3 length: 17 residues. Germline lookup yields CDR1 MDHEN and CDR2 SYDVKM. V lost 5 bases, J lost 2 bases, and 12 bases stayed unmatched. The CDR3 region has the DNA TGTGCCAGCAGTCAATTCGCCGGACAGGGGACACAAGAGACCCAGTACTTC. It specifies CASSQFAGQGTQETQYF.

The chain couples TRBV5-8 to TRBJ2-7, with 10 bases aligning to TRBD1. The CDR3 is made up of 17 amino acids. V trimming: 0 bases; J trimming: 5 bases; junction bases outside the gene matches: 11. Germline V lookup: CDR1 SGHTS, CDR2 YDEGEE. DNA of the CDR3: TGTGCCAGCAGCTTGGCCAGTTATTGGGACAGGGGTAACGAGCAGTACTTC. Encoded protein: CASSLASYWDRGNEQYF.

CDR3 in amino acids: CASSPIGQGEGYTF. The CDR3 DNA follows: TGTGCCAGCTCACCGATCGGACAGGGGGAAGGCTACACCTTC. The J gene is TRBJ1-2, the V gene TRBV18; the match to TRBD1 covers 10 bases. The CDR3 loop spans 14 amino acids. Germline V gives CDR1 KGHSH, CDR2 LQKENI. Losses at the gene ends were 3 bases for V and 8 bases for J; bases not matched to a gene: 6.

The rearrangement links TRBV7-2 to TRBJ2-7, with TRBD2 matching over 7 bases. CDR1 is SGHTA and CDR2 is FQGNSA in the germline V gene. The CDR3 has 16 residues. Trimming cost V 5 bases and J 1 base; bases outside gene matches: 11. Here the CDR3 DNA reads TGTGCCAGCAGCCCGTATGTGGGACTAATATCCTACGAGCAGTACTTC. Amino acid sequence: CASSPYVGLISYEQYF.

The genes are TRBV2 and TRBJ2-1; unclear D gene. The CDR3 is 14 residues long. V shed 8 bases and J shed 4 bases, with 15 bases lying between them. Germline V gene data show CDR1 as SNHLY and CDR2 as FYNNEI. CDR3 DNA: TGTGCCAGCTCGATGACACCAGCATACAATGAGCAGTTCTTC. Protein product: CASSMTPAYNEQFF. Variable domain in full (rest from reference TRBV2 and TRBJ2-1): EPEVTQTPSHQVTQMGQEVILRCVPISNHLYFYWYRQILGQKVEFLVSFYNNEISEKSEIFDDQFSVERPDGSNFTLKIRSTKLEDSAMYFCASSMTPAYNEQFFGPGTRLTVL.

The chain employs TRBV7-2 and TRBJ2-2; the match to TRBD2 covers 10 bases. Looked up from germline, CDR1 is SGHTA and CDR2 is FQGNSA. V was pared by 6 bases and J by 3 bases, with 7 bases of the junction left unmatched. The CDR3 consists of 16 residues. CDR3 sequence (DNA): TGTGCCAGCAGAAGGACTAGCGGAGGGGACACCGGGGAGCTGTTTTTT. Amino acid sequence: CASRRTSGGDTGELFF.

The chain is built from TRBV6-5 and TRBJ1-2, with 10 bases fitting TRBD1. Germline CDR1 reads MNHEY; CDR2 reads SVGAGI. This CDR3 has 14 amino acids. V trimming: 6 bases; J trimming: 3 bases; junction bases outside the gene matches: 4. CDR3 sequence (DNA): TGTGCCAGCAGAGCGGACAGGGGGGACTATGGCTACACCTTC. Its protein product is CASRADRGDYGYTF.

The genes are TRBV7-2 and TRBJ2-4, with D uncertain. This CDR3 contains 12 residues. Germline V gene lookup returns CDR1 SGHTA and CDR2 FQGNSA. Trimming removed 1 base at V and 6 bases at J, with 4 bases between. The CDR3 sequence: CASSLGRNIQYF. CDR3 DNA sequence: TGTGCCAGCAGCTTAGGGAGAAACATTCAGTACTTC.

The J gene is TRBJ2-2, the V gene TRBV10-3, with D tentatively TRBD1 (6 bases). CDR3 size: 14 residues. CDR1 is ENHRY and CDR2 is SYGVKD in the germline V gene. V was cut by 11 bases and J by 7 bases, with 20 bases left in between. CDR3 DNA: TGTGCCGTTGCAAGGGACAACGACATCGGGGAGCTGTTTTTT. Translation gives CAVARDNDIGELFF.

V and J are TRBV7-8 and TRBJ1-2; D call uncertain. The CDR3 runs to 13 residues. The germline V gene encodes CDR1 SGHVS and CDR2 FQNEAQ. V was pared by 1 base and J by 4 bases, with 7 bases between. In DNA, the CDR3 is TGTGCCAGCAGCTTAGACAGAGTCTATGGCTACACCTTC. It codes for CASSLDRVYGYTF. The full variable domain, rest sourced from reference TRBV7-8 and TRBJ1-2, is GAGVSQSPRYKVAKRGQDVALRCDPISGHVSLFWYQQALGQGPEFLTYFQNEAQLDKSGLPSDRFFAERPEGSVSTLKIQRTQQEDSAVYLCASSLDRVYGYTFGSGTRLTVV.

The chain combines TRBV19 with TRBJ2-1; D uncertain. Trimming pared 3 bases from V and 2 bases from J, leaving 11 bases between. Germline-derived CDR1 and CDR2 are LNHDA and SQIVND (reference sequence). The CDR3 covers 15 residues. The CDR3 region has the DNA TGTGCCAGTAGTATTCTCGACAACCCCTACAATGAGCAGTTCTTC. This codes for CASSILDNPYNEQFF. Full variable domain (remainder filled in from reference TRBV19 and TRBJ2-1): DGGITQSPKYLFRKEGQNVTLSCEQNLNHDAMYWYRQDPGQGLRLIYYSQIVNDFQKGDIAEGYSVSREKKESFPLTVTSAQKNPTAFYLCASSILDNPYNEQFFGPGTRLTVL.

Points on this clone: Other DNA variants within this sample encode the same CDR3. This chain links TRBV18 with TRBJ2-7; the match to TRBD1 covers 7 bases. CDR3 length equals 13 residues. Germline V CDR1 and CDR2: KGHSH, LQKENI. V gave up 3 bases and J gave up 4 bases; unmatched junction bases: 3. For the CDR3, the DNA is TGTGCCAGCTCACCGGGACAGAATTACGAGCAGTACTTC. It translates to CASSPGQNYEQYF.

The chain links TRBV6-4 to TRBJ2-7, with a tentative D call TRBD2 (7 bases). Germline assignment: CDR1 MRHNA and CDR2 SNTAGT. The V end was cut by 2 bases, the J end by 6 bases, with 17 bases between. This CDR3 contains 15 residues. The CDR3 sequence: CASSDKGGGPGEQYV. The CDR3 DNA sequence: TGTGCCAGCAGTGACAAGGGGGGGGGCCCTGGCGAGCAGTACGTC.

The CDR3 loop reads CASSGSGTVNTGELFF. CDR3 DNA sequence: TGTGCCAGCAGCGGATCCGGGACAGTAAACACCGGGGAGCTGTTTTTT. This chain uses TRBV7-9 with TRBJ2-2; the match to TRBD1 covers 7 bases. The CDR3 sequence is 16 residues long. The V segment lost 5 bases and the J segment 2 bases; nucleotides outside the gene matches: 8. Germline CDR1 SEHNR, CDR2 FQNEAQ (reference sequence).

The gene calls are TRBV15 and TRBJ1-6, with D possibly being TRBD1 (5 bases). CDR3 length: 14 residues. V lost 0 bases and J lost 8, with 8 bases in between. Germline V gives CDR1 LNHNV, CDR2 YYDKDF (reference sequence). CDR3 loop: CATSRDGRDSPLHF. The CDR3, as DNA: TGTGCCACCAGCAGAGATGGCAGGGATTCACCCCTCCACTTT.

This sequence joins TRBV19 and TRBJ2-4; a weak D match, TRBD2 (5 bases). Germline CDR1 reads LNHDA; CDR2 reads SQIVND (reference sequence). V was trimmed by 3 bases and J by 0 bases, leaving 15 bases between them. CDR3 size: 17 residues. CDR3 in amino acids: CASSMTLGSLAKNIQYF. In DNA, the CDR3 is TGTGCCAGTAGTATGACCCTGGGGAGTCTAGCCAAAAACATTCAGTACTTC.

The V and J genes are TRBV6-2 or TRBV6-3 and TRBJ1-5, with D unclear. The CDR3 is made up of 13 amino acids. CDR1 is MNHEY and CDR2 is SVGEGT in the germline V gene. Trimming took 5 bases from V and 5 from J, leaving 10 bases between them. The CDR3: CASSPFGDQPQHF. The CDR3 DNA reads as TGTGCCAGCAGTCCATTCGGTGATCAGCCCCAGCATTTT.

This chain uses TRBV11-2 with TRBJ2-1; 11 nucleotides agree with TRBD2. Per the germline V gene, CDR1 is SGHAT and CDR2 is FQNNGV. CDR3 length equals 16 residues. V shed 4 bases and J 2 bases; nucleotides not matched to a gene: 4. CDR3 sequence: CASSSFSGRAYNEQFF. The CDR3 bases are TGTGCCAGCAGCTCATTTAGCGGGAGGGCCTACAATGAGCAGTTCTTC.

The chain is built from TRBV7-6 and TRBJ2-3, with 12 bases fitting TRBD2. CDR3 size: 18 residues. From germline, CDR1 is SGHVS and CDR2 FNYEAQ. Trimming at V came to 2 bases and at J to 2 bases, leaving 8 bases not matched to a gene. CDR3 residues: CASSLRLAGAMSTDTQYF. The CDR3 DNA reads TGTGCCAGCAGCTTAAGACTAGCGGGGGCCATGTCCACAGATACGCAGTATTTT. Full variable domain (rest looked up from reference TRBV7-6 and TRBJ2-3): GAGVSQSPRYKVTKRGQDVALRCDPISGHVSLYWYRQALGQGPEFLTYFNYEAQQDKSGLPNDRFSAERPEGSISTLTIQRTEQRDSAMYRCASSLRLAGAMSTDTQYFGPGTRLTVL.

The chain joins TRBV28 to TRBJ1-6; D uncertain. The V end lost 2 bases, the J end lost 8 bases, and 7 bases lay between the germline ends. The CDR3 consists of 13 residues. Germline loops: CDR1 MDHEN, CDR2 SYDVKM. This chain's CDR3 is CASSLTVDSPLHF. The CDR3 DNA reads as TGTGCCAGCAGTTTAACGGTTGATTCACCCCTCCACTTT.

Concerning this clone: A junction boundary mismatches the germline segment, possibly from a read error. V usage is TRBV18 and J usage is TRBJ2-1, with 12 bases matching TRBD2. CDR1 is KGHSH and CDR2 is LQKENI in the germline V gene. This CDR3 is built from 15 residues. The DNA for the CDR3 is TGTGCCAGCTCACCAGGACTAGCGGGGAACAATAAGCAGTTCTTC. It encodes CASSPGLAGNNKQFF. Drawing the rest from reference TRBV18 and TRBJ2-1, the complete variable domain is NAGVMQNPRHLVRRRGQEARLRCSPMKGHSHVYWYRQLPEEGLKFMVYLQKENIIDESGMPKERFSAEFPKEGPSILRIQQVVRGDSAAYFCASSPGLAGNNKQFFGPGTRLTVL.

The chain is built from TRBV2 and TRBJ1-5; TRBD1 is a possible D gene (6 bases). Trimming pared 6 bases from V and 4 bases from J, leaving 19 bases between. In germline, CDR1 is SNHLY, CDR2 FYNNEI. This CDR3 is 16 amino acids long. CDR3 nucleotides: TGTGCCAGCAGCGAAAACAGGGATCTGGGAAATCAGCCCCAGCATTTT. Its protein is CASSENRDLGNQPQHF. The full variable domain, completed using reference TRBV2 and TRBJ1-5, is EPEVTQTPSHQVTQMGQEVILRCVPISNHLYFYWYRQILGQKVEFLVSFYNNEISEKSEIFDDQFSVERPDGSNFTLKIRSTKLEDSAMYFCASSENRDLGNQPQHFGDGTRLSIL.

The V call is TRBV18, the J call TRBJ2-5; a possible D gene is TRBD1 (6 bases). Germline loops: CDR1 KGHSH, CDR2 LQKENI. The CDR3 spans 15 residues. Trimming took 3 bases from V and 2 from J, leaving 13 bases between them. The CDR3 region has the DNA TGTGCCAGCTCACCTCTCGACAGGCCACAAGAGACCCAGTACTTC. Translating gives CASSPLDRPQETQYF.

The chain uses TRBV21-1 and TRBJ2-7; the tabulated D call, TRBD1, remains unverified against the DNA. TRBV21-1 represents a pseudogene. The CDR3 is 14 amino acids. CDR3 protein: CASSPRGPSYEQYF. The CDR3 coding sequence is TGTGCCAGCAGCCCCCGTGGGCCAAGCTACGAGCAGTACTTC.

This clone has a single count. The genes are TRBV28 and TRBJ2-7; 8 bases match TRBD1. V lost 5 bases and J lost 2; bases outside the gene matches: 5. This CDR3 comprises 14 residues. Germline loops: CDR1 MDHEN, CDR2 SYDVKM. The DNA for the CDR3 is TGTGCCAGCAGTCCGGGGACAGGCCCCTACGAGCAGTACTTC. Protein product: CASSPGTGPYEQYF.

The chain recombines TRBV5-4 with TRBJ1-4, with TRBD1 matching over 8 bases. Germline V lookup: CDR1 SGHNT, CDR2 YYREEE (reference sequence). Trimming removed 4 bases from V and 3 bases from J; junction bases left unmatched: 5. The CDR3 totals 15 residues. The CDR3 nucleotides read TGTGCCAGCAGCCGTTCAGGGGGCTCTAATGAAAAACTGTTTTTT. It encodes CASSRSGGSNEKLFF.